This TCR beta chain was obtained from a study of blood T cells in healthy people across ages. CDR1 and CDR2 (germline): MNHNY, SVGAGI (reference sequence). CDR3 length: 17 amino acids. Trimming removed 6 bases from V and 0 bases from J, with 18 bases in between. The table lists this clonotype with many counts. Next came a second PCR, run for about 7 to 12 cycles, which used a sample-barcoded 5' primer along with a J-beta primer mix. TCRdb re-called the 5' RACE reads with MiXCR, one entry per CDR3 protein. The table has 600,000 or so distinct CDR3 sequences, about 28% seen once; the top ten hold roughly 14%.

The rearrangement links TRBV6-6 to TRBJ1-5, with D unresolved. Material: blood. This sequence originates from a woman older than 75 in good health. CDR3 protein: CASRSSSAASSNQPQHF. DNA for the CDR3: TGTGCCAGCAGAAGCAGTTCTGCAGCCTCTAGCAATCAGCCCCAGCATTTT.